The 18 T cell receptor beta chains below were found in one sample sequenced in a study of memory CD4+ T cells and cytomegalovirus serostatus (dated by TCRdb to between 2017 and 2020). The method was the immunoSEQ multiplex PCR assay. TCRdb holds this immuneACCESS table with in-frame rearrangements only. Some clones are missing; in checked studies, unresolved V genes explain under half, and the rest has no known cause. This sample gives about 75,000 clones in total; roughly 78% of them show up just once. The top ten clonotypes cover just over 2.5% of the sample. A FACSAria II was used to sort memory CD4+ T cells, defined as single viable CD3+CD4+CD8-CD45RO+ cells. The material sequenced was memory CD4+ T cells from blood. The receptor source for this set is an adult in good health and CMV-seropositive.

The table lists this clone with many counts. This chain links TRBV15 with TRBJ2-7; D uncertain. Per germline, CDR1 LNHNV and CDR2 YYDKDF (reference sequence). V lost 4 bases and J 6 bases, leaving 13 bases between the germline ends. This CDR3 has 13 amino acids. CDR3 residues: CATSIEEFSEQYF. CDR3 coding DNA: TGTGCCACCAGCATCGAGGAATTTAGCGAGCAGTACTTC.

The CDR3 DNA follows: TGTGCCAGCAGTCCGGGACTAGCGGTTTTTCAAGAGACCCAGTACTTC. The encoded protein is CASSPGLAVFQETQYF. The gene calls are TRBV7-2 and TRBJ2-5; 11 positions agree with TRBD2. Germline V gene lookup returns CDR1 SGHTA and CDR2 FQGNSA. This CDR3 has 16 residues. The V gene end was trimmed by 6 bases and the J gene end by 2 bases; junction bases not matched to a gene: 8.

The V call is TRBV11-2, the J call TRBJ1-1, with no clear D. The V end lost 3 bases, the J end lost 1 base, and 9 bases lay between the germline ends. The CDR3 spans 14 residues. Germline CDR1 is SGHAT and CDR2 is FQNNGV. The CDR3 reads CASSFDPGNTEAFF. The DNA of the CDR3 is TGTGCCAGCAGCTTTGACCCCGGGAACACTGAAGCTTTCTTT.

This chain joins TRBV19 and TRBJ1-1, with TRBD1 as a possible D gene (6 bases). Germline lookup yields CDR1 LNHDA and CDR2 SQIVND (reference sequence). Trimming shortened V by 5 bases and J by 5 bases, and 24 bases separated the two germline ends. This CDR3 is built from 17 residues. The CDR3 DNA is TGTGCCAGTAGTCGAGGGTGGGGGGCAACAGGGAGGACTGAAGCTTTCTTT. It specifies CASSRGWGATGRTEAFF.

The sample holds a few counts of this clone. The same CDR3 can be traced to other DNA sequences in this sample. V is TRBV10-3 and J is TRBJ2-7; D remains unclear. The CDR3 runs to 12 residues. Trimming pared 0 bases from V and 2 bases from J, leaving 2 bases between. The V gene's germline CDR1 is ENHRY and CDR2 SYGVKD. The CDR3 sequence: CAISESAYEQYF. The CDR3 DNA sequence: TGTGCCATCAGTGAGTCCGCCTACGAGCAGTACTTC.

The J gene is TRBJ2-5, the V gene TRBV29-1; 11 bases line up with TRBD2. Germline V lookup: CDR1 SQVTM, CDR2 ANQGSEA. There are 13 residues in the CDR3. Trimming took 8 bases from V and 4 from J; bases not matched to a gene: 6. For the CDR3, the DNA is TGCAGCCACACTACTAGCGGGGGAGAGACCCAGTACTTC. This codes for CSHTTSGGETQYF.

The table lists this clone with a few counts. The V gene is TRBV4-2, the J gene TRBJ2-3; 10 nucleotides agree with TRBD2. Germline V gene lookup returns CDR1 LGHNA and CDR2 YNFKEQ. The junction had 4 bases not matched to a gene; V was cut back by 7 bases and J by 0 bases. The CDR3 has 15 amino acids. In DNA, the CDR3 is TGTGCCAGCAAGGCTAGCGGGAGTAGCACAGATACGCAGTATTTT. Protein: CASKASGSSTDTQYF.

V usage is TRBV10-1 and J usage is TRBJ2-3; D might be TRBD2 (6 bases). CDR3 length: 16 amino acids. With 6 bases removed from V and 2 bases from J, the gap between germline ends came to 18 bases. Per germline, CDR1 WNHNN and CDR2 SYGVQD (reference sequence). This CDR3 reads CASSRNSGLLTDTQYF. The DNA of the CDR3 is TGCGCCAGCAGCCGAAATAGCGGATTGCTCACAGATACGCAGTATTTT.

V usage is TRBV5-8 and J usage is TRBJ1-4, with a weak D call TRBD1 (6 bases). V gave up 5 bases and J gave up 4 bases, with 15 bases separating them. Germline-derived CDR1 and CDR2 are SGHTS and YDEGEE. This CDR3 comprises 15 residues. The CDR3 bases are TGTGCCAGCAGATGGAGGGGGGCCGGTAATGAAAAACTGTTTTTT. Translation gives CASRWRGAGNEKLFF.

The chain recombines TRBV7-8 with TRBJ1-5; D remains ambiguous. This CDR3 is built from 15 residues. The V gene's germline CDR1 is SGHVS and CDR2 FQNEAQ. The germline V and J ends were trimmed by 5 bases and 3 bases, with 14 bases remaining between them. Here the CDR3 DNA reads TGTGCCAGCAGCCCGGGTCGTATGCCCAATCAGCCCCAGCATTTT. It encodes CASSPGRMPNQPQHF.

This rearrangement joins TRBV5-1 to TRBJ2-5; 8 bases are a match to TRBD2. The germline CDR1 and CDR2 sequences are SGHRS and YFSETQ. J was trimmed by 9 bases and V by 4 bases; bases with no gene match: 8. The CDR3 consists of 13 residues. The CDR3 DNA reads TGCGCCAGCAGCGGGAGTCGGGAGGGGGCCCAGTACTTC. The encoded protein is CASSGSREGAQYF.

This chain links TRBV10-3 with TRBJ1-5, with D possibly matching TRBD1 (6 bases). This CDR3 has 16 residues. V gave up 0 bases and J gave up 5 bases, with 14 bases separating them. Germline CDR1 is ENHRY and CDR2 is SYGVKD. The CDR3 DNA reads as TGTGCCATCAGTGAGTCCTCCCCGGGGGCCCATCAGCCCCAGCATTTT. Its protein product is CAISESSPGAHQPQHF.

This rearrangement joins TRBV5-1 to TRBJ2-3; TRBD2 matches at 7 bases. Per the germline V gene, CDR1 is SGHRS and CDR2 is YFSETQ. Trimming cost V 4 bases and J 4 bases; bases outside gene matches: 6. This CDR3 contains 14 residues. The CDR3 bases are TGCGCCAGCAGCCGGAGGGCGGGGGCAGATACGCAGTATTTT. Translating it yields CASSRRAGADTQYF.

This clone was counted once. The J gene is TRBJ1-2, the V gene TRBV6-1; no clear D. Germline lookup yields CDR1 MNHNS and CDR2 SASEGT. Trimming took 3 bases from V and 4 from J, leaving 9 bases between them. This CDR3 has 13 amino acids. The CDR3, as DNA: TGTGCCAGCAGTGAGGTACTAGGCTATGGCTACACCTTC. Its translation: CASSEVLGYGYTF.

This rearrangement joins TRBV5-6 to TRBJ1-5; unclear D gene. Trimming pared 1 base from V and 4 bases from J, leaving 9 bases between. The CDR3 runs 14 residues. Germline V CDR1 and CDR2: SGHDT, YYEEEE. The chain's CDR3 is CASSLSIGNQPQHF. CDR3 DNA sequence: TGTGCCAGCAGCTTGTCGATAGGGAATCAGCCCCAGCATTTT.

This chain connects TRBV18 to TRBJ1-3, with unresolved D. Trimming took off 0 bases at V and 4 bases at J, with 1 base between the two ends. Germline CDR1 is KGHSH and CDR2 is LQKENI. The CDR3 consists of 12 residues. In DNA, the CDR3 is TGTGCCAGCTCACCACCCGGAAACACCATATATTTT. Translated, it gives CASSPPGNTIYF.

This chain joins TRBV5-6 and TRBJ1-1; no clear D. V dropped 1 base and J dropped 4 bases, with 11 bases sitting between them. The germline V gene has CDR1 SGHDT and CDR2 YYEEEE. This CDR3 has 14 amino acids. This CDR3 reads CASSLYRSPTEAFF. The CDR3, as DNA: TGTGCCAGCAGCTTGTATCGGTCGCCCACTGAAGCTTTCTTT.

The CDR3 protein is CASSPLQGAIGYTF. CDR3 sequence (DNA): TGTGCCAGCAGTCCCTTACAGGGGGCCATCGGCTACACCTTC. The rearrangement uses TRBV5-8 and TRBJ1-2; TRBD1 aligns across 9 bases. Germline-derived CDR1 and CDR2 are SGHTS and YDEGEE. The V segment lost 5 bases and the J segment 8 bases; nucleotides outside the gene matches: 10. This CDR3 has 14 amino acids.